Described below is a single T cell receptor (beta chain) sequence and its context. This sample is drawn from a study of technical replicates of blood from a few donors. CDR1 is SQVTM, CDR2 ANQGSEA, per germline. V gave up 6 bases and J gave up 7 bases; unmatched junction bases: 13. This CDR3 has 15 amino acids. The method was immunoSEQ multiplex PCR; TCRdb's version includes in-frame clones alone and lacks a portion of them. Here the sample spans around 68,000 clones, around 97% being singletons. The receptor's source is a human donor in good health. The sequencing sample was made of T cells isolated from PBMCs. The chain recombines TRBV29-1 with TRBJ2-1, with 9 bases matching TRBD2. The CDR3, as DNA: TGCAGCGTGGGGATAGCGGGAGATACTAAGAATGAGCAGTTCTTC. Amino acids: CSVGIAGDTKNEQFF.